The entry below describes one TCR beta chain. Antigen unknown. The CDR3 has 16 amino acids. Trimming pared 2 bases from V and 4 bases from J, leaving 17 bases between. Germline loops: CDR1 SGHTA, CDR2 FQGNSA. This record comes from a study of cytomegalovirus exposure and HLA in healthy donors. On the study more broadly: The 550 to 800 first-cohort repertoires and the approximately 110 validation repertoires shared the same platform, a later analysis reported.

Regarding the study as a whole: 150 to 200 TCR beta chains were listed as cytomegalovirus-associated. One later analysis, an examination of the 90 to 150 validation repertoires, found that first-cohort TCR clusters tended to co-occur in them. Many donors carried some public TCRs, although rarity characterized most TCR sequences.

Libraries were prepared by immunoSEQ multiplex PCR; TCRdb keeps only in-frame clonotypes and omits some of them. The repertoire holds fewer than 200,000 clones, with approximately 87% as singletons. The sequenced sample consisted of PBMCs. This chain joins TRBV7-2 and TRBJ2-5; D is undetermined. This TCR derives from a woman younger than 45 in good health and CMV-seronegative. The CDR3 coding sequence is TGTGCCAGCAGCTTAAATTTCTTTCGTGCAGTAGAGACCCAGTACTTC. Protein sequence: CASSLNFFRAVETQYF.